A selection of T cell receptor beta chains follows, all from one sample in a study of T cell repertoires in cytomegalovirus infection. TCRdb independently ran MiXCR on the reads; one entry per CDR3 protein. The sample holds more than 400,000 distinct CDR3 sequences, approximately 25% seen once. Input material: PBMCs. The receptors were gathered from a human donor in good health (CMV status not recorded). Some clones in this sample may be carry-over from other donors' samples. Each CDR3 is given with its conserved first and last residue. The D gene is left open where the match is weak. Size tells how often a clone was seen (once, few, many) or the class of an expanded clone, and some rows leave it out.

size	V	D	J	DNA	CDR3
few	TRBV7-6	.	TRBJ2-3	TGTGCCAGCAGCTTAGCTTCGAGGGCCACAGATACGCAGTATTTT	CASSLASRATDTQYF
.	TRBV12-3/TRBV12-4	TRBD2	TRBJ2-7	TGTGCCAGCAGTTTTCGGCTAGCGGGAGACGAGCAGTACTTC	CASSFRLAGDEQYF
few	TRBV7-9	TRBD2	TRBJ2-2	TGTGCCAGCAGCGTCTCTAGCGGCCCGAACACCGGGGAGCTGTTTTTT	CASSVSSGPNTGELFF
few	TRBV7-9	.	TRBJ2-5	TGTGCCAGCAGCTTACTCGGCCGGGAGCAAGAGATCCAGTACTTC	CASSLLGREQEIQYF
.	TRBV14	TRBD2	TRBJ2-1	TGTGCCAGCAGCCACCATAGTCTTAGCGGGAGTATTTCCTACAATGAGCAGTTCTTC	CASSHHSLSGSISYNEQFF
.	TRBV29-1	.	TRBJ2-2	TGCAGCGTTGTACCTGGACGGACCGGGGAGCTGTTTTTT	CSVVPGRTGELFF
many	TRBV7-2	TRBD2	TRBJ2-5	TGTGCCAGCAGCTTAACTTTGTCGAGCGGGAGGTACCAAGAGACCCAGTACTTC	CASSLTLSSGRYQETQYF
.	TRBV7-9	.	TRBJ1-2	TGTGCCAGCAGCGGACAGACACTGATCTATGGCTACACCTTC	CASSGQTLIYGYTF
.	TRBV6-2/TRBV6-3	.	TRBJ2-3	TGTGCCAGCAGTTACTCGCTGGTAGATACGCAGTATTTT	CASSYSLVDTQYF
many	TRBV7-2	.	TRBJ1-4	TGTGCCAGCAGCAGGGCCGCGGGTGAAAAACTGTTTTTT	CASSRAAGEKLFF
.	TRBV20-1	TRBD2	TRBJ2-5	TGCAGTGCTAGGCTAGCGGGGGCCCAAGAGACCCAGTACTTC	CSARLAGAQETQYF
.	TRBV29-1	.	TRBJ2-7	TGCAGCGTTGGATCGGGATACGAGCAGTACTTC	CSVGSGYEQYF
few	TRBV7-9	.	TRBJ1-3	TGTGCCAGCAGCCCACCGTGGGAGAAGTTCGGTGGAAACACCATATATTTT	CASSPPWEKFGGNTIYF
few	TRBV20-1	TRBD1	TRBJ2-3	TGCGGCCTGGACAGGCGCACAGATACGCAGTATTTT	CGLDRRTDTQYF
many	TRBV7-2	.	TRBJ2-3	TGTGCCAGCAGCTTACTCGGAAGCTCTAGCACAGATACGCAGTATTTT	CASSLLGSSSTDTQYF
.	TRBV7-3	TRBD1	TRBJ2-5	TGTGCCAGCAGCTTAGACGACAGGGCAGAGACCCAGTACTTC	CASSLDDRAETQYF
.	TRBV10-3	.	TRBJ2-3	TGTGCCATCAGTGAGGGGGACCCCCTCGATACGCAGTATTTT	CAISEGDPLDTQYF